Sequencing of this TCR beta chain was carried out in a study of technical replicates of blood from a handful of donors (dated by TCRdb to the late 2010s). About this clone: Its antigen is currently not known. No much larger clonotype is one base removed from it; base qualities were not supplied.

Receptors were amplified or captured by the immunoSEQ multiplex PCR assay. Here the immuneACCESS table is served through TCRdb, limited to in-frame sequences with V and J called. Missing clones are a known gap in these copies; in checked studies unresolved V genes cover under half, and the rest lacks a known reason. The sample records about 97,000 clones, roughly 95% of which are singletons. The ten most abundant clones make up around 0.31% of the sample. In the germline V gene (reference sequence), CDR1 corresponds to PRHDT and CDR2 to FYEKMQ. V lost 7 bases and J lost 9 bases; the stretch between them is 14 bases long. The CDR3 goes from the cysteine to the phenylalanine over 12 residues. Here the CDR3 DNA is all that survives: 36 bases in frame from base 1.

Sequences were obtained from T cells isolated from PBMCs. The clonotype originates from a human donor in good health. The chain joins TRBV13 to TRBJ2-3; the D gene lacks a confident call. The CDR3 here reads CASKAIGLTQYF. The nucleotide sequence is given as TGTGCCAGCAAGGCAATCGGGTTGACGCAGTATTTT.